This T cell receptor (beta chain) was recorded in a study of blood T cell repertoires in COVID-19. Study summary: The samples span acute and convalescent COVID-19 from the United States, Italy and Spain. In each case, the material was cDNA or gDNA derived from T cells, B-cell-depleted T cells, or PBMCs.

The data were produced by immunoSEQ multiplex PCR, yet TCRdb's version contains in-frame clones alone and is incomplete. The sample has 75,000 to 100,000 clones, over 70% seen once. CDR3 size: 13 residues. Between the trimmed V and J ends, which lost 6 bases and 2 bases, there was a span of 10 bases. CDR1 is MNHEY and CDR2 is SMNVEV in the germline V gene (reference sequence). This sequence was found in a man in his 60s with acute or convalescent COVID-19. The chain uses TRBV27 and TRBJ2-5, with D tentatively TRBD2 (7 bases). Sequencing used peripheral blood. DNA for the CDR3: TGTGCCAGCAGGCGGGGGCATCAAGAGACCCAGTACTTC. Translated, it gives CASRRGHQETQYF.